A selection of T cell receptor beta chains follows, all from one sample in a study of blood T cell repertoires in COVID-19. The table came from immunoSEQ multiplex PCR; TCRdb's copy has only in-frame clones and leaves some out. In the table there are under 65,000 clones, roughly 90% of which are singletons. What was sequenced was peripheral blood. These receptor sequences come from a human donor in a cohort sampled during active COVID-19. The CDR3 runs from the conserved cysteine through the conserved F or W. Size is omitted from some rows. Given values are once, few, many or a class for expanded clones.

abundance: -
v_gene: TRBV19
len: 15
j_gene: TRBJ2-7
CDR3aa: CASSYSGSTEHEQYF

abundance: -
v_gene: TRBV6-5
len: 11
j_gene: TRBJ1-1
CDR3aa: CASTQGAEAFF

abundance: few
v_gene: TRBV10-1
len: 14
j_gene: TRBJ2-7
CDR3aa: CASSESGRGYEQYF

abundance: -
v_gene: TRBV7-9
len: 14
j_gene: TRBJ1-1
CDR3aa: CAINRGVMNTEAFF

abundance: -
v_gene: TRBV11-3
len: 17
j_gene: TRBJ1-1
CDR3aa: CASSQTNLGPMEAEAFF

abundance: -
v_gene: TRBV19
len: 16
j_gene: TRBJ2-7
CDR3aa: CASSTGREDVEREQYF

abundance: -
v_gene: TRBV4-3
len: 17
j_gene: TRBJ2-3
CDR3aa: CASSQDFPGGSTDTQYF

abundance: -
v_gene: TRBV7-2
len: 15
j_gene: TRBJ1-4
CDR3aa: CASSPGGTGNEKLFF

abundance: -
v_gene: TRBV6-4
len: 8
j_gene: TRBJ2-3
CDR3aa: CVGATQYF

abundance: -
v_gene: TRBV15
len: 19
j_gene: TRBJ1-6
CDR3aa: CATSRDPVQGGSTGSPLHF

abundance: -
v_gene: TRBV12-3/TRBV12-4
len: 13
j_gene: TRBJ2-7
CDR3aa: CASTFSSSYEQYF

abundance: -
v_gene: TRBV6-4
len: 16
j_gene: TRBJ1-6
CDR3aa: CASSALGQGSNSPLHF

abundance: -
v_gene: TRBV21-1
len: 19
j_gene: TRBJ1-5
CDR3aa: CASSKLDAPGYYSNQPQHF

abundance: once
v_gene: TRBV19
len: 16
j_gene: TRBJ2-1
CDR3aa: CASSKIPGQVLNEQFF

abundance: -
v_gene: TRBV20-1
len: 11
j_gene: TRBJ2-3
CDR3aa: CPPVGTDTQYF